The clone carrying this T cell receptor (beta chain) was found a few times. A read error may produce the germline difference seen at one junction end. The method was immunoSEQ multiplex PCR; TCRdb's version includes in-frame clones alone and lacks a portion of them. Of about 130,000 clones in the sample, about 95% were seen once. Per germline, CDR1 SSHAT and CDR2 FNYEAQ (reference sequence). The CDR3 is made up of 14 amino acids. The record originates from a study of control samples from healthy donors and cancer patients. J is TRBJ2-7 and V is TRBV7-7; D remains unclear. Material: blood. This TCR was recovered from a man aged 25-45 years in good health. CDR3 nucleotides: TGTGCTAGCAGCCAATACAGTGTGGGCGACGAGCAGTACTTC. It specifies CASSQYSVGDEQYF.